The 25 T cell receptor beta chains given below trace back to one sample, sequenced in a study of blood T cell repertoires in COVID-19. Some clones are missing from TCRdb's copy, which holds only in-frame ones; the method was immunoSEQ multiplex PCR. Of 300,000 or so clones listed, 90% are singletons. Input material: peripheral blood. The receptors come from a woman in her thirties or forties with acute or convalescent COVID-19.

The genes are TRBV27 and TRBJ1-5, with D tentatively TRBD1 (5 bases). V lost 8 bases and J lost 11, with 19 bases in between. Germline-derived CDR1 and CDR2 are MNHEY and SMNVEV (reference sequence). This CDR3 comprises 13 residues. The CDR3, as DNA: TGTGCCAGCGCGCAGGGATGGGGCTCGGCCCAGCATTTT. Translated, it gives CASAQGWGSAQHF.

The chain uses TRBV2 and TRBJ2-7, with D tentatively TRBD1 (5 bases). Germline V gene lookup returns CDR1 SNHLY and CDR2 FYNNEI. CDR3 length equals 15 residues. Trimming pared 0 bases from V and 7 bases from J, leaving 16 bases between. The CDR3 is CASSEARALGWEQYV. CDR3 coding DNA: TGTGCCAGCAGTGAAGCCAGGGCGCTAGGGTGGGAGCAGTACGTC.

This rearrangement joins TRBV7-9 to TRBJ1-5, with a possible D match to TRBD1 (6 bases). This CDR3 spans 15 amino acids. CDR1 is SEHNR, CDR2 FQNEAQ, per germline (reference sequence). V lost 5 bases to trimming and J lost 1 base, with 12 bases between them. CDR3 loop: CASSLQGSSNQPQHF. DNA for the CDR3: TGTGCCAGCAGCCTACAGGGTAGCAGCAATCAGCCCCAGCATTTT. The full variable domain, in which reference TRBV7-9 and TRBJ1-5 provide the parts outside the CDR3, is DTGVSQNPRHKITKRGQNVTFRCDPISEHNRLYWYRQTLGQGPEFLTYFQNEAQLEKSRLLSDRFSAERPKGSFSTLEIQRTEQGDSAMYLCASSLQGSSNQPQHFGDGTRLSIL.

V usage is TRBV19 and J usage is TRBJ1-5, with a possible D match to TRBD1 (6 bases). V lost 5 bases to trimming and J lost 7 bases, with 24 bases between them. The length of the CDR3 is 17 residues. Germline loops: CDR1 LNHDA, CDR2 SQIVND (reference sequence). The CDR3 reads CASSPGGGGTRRQPQHF. CDR3 coding DNA: TGTGCCAGTAGTCCGGGGGGCGGGGGGACCCGGAGGCAGCCCCAGCATTTT. The entire variable domain, with the rest obtained from reference TRBV19 and TRBJ1-5, is as follows: DGGITQSPKYLFRKEGQNVTLSCEQNLNHDAMYWYRQDPGQGLRLIYYSQIVNDFQKGDIAEGYSVSREKKESFPLTVTSAQKNPTAFYLCASSPGGGGTRRQPQHFGDGTRLSIL.

V and J are TRBV7-9 and TRBJ2-3, with 12 bases fitting TRBD1. The J segment lost 5 bases and the V segment lost 4 bases, leaving 4 bases of the junction unmatched. The CDR3 contains 15 residues. CDR1 and CDR2 (germline): SEHNR, FQNEAQ (reference sequence). This CDR3 is CASSWGQGALDTQYF. DNA of the CDR3: TGTGCCAGCAGCTGGGGACAGGGGGCATTAGATACGCAGTATTTT.

The chain is built from TRBV30 and TRBJ2-5; 7 nucleotides align to TRBD2. Germline CDR1 is GTSNPN and CDR2 is SVGIG (reference sequence). The trim removed 7 bases at V and 7 bases at J, leaving 18 bases unmatched. The CDR3 contains 15 residues. The CDR3 DNA sequence: TGTGCCTTGGGGGGAGCGGGGCGCCATAGAGGGACCCAGTACTTC. Residues: CALGGAGRHRGTQYF. The full variable domain, completed using reference TRBV30 and TRBJ2-5, is SQTIHQWPATLVQPVGSPLSLECTVEGTSNPNLYWYRQAAGRGLQLLFYSVGIGQISSEVPQNLSASRPQDRQFILSSKKLLLSDSGFYLCALGGAGRHRGTQYFGPGTRLLVL.

The chain couples TRBV21-1 to TRBJ2-2; the table's TRBD1 call for D was not verified on the DNA. TRBV21-1 has pseudogene status. The CDR3 runs to 15 residues. CDR3 DNA sequence: TGTGCCAGCAGCAAAGTAACAGCCCCTACCGGGGAGCTGTTTTTT. It translates to CASSKVTAPTGELFF.

The rearrangement links TRBV5-1 to TRBJ2-1; 8 bases line up with TRBD1. This CDR3 is built from 16 residues. Germline CDR1 reads SGHRS; CDR2 reads YFSETQ. J was trimmed by 7 bases and V by 6 bases; bases with no gene match: 15. The CDR3 DNA reads as TGCGCCAGCACCCCTACAGGGACAGGTAATATGAATGAGCAGTTCTTC. Protein: CASTPTGTGNMNEQFF.

The chain recombines TRBV3-1 (or the pseudogene TRBV3-2) with TRBJ2-1, with D maybe TRBD2 (5 bases). Germline CDR1 reads LGHDT; CDR2 reads YNNKEL (reference sequence). Trimming left V 1 base short and J 9 bases short, with 10 bases between. The CDR3 length is 13 residues. CDR3 nucleotide sequence: TGTGCCAGCAGCCAAGGAGTTCGGGGTGAGCAGTTCTTC. Amino acid sequence: CASSQGVRGEQFF.

The V and J genes are TRBV7-2 and TRBJ1-2, with 9 bases lining up with TRBD1. The germline gives CDR1 SGHTA, CDR2 FQGNSA. The V and J ends lost 1 base and 8 bases, in that order; junction bases with no gene match: 8. CDR3 size: 15 residues. The CDR3 DNA sequence: TGTGCCAGCAGCTTAGAGGGGACAGGGTTCAGCGGCTACACCTTC. Protein sequence: CASSLEGTGFSGYTF.

The genes are TRBV5-5 and TRBJ1-1; D unclear. Germline V lookup: CDR1 SGHKS, CDR2 YYEKEE (reference sequence). The length of the CDR3 is 13 residues. V lost 1 base and J 10 bases, leaving 14 bases between the germline ends. As DNA, the CDR3 is TGTGCCAGCAGCTTGAACTTGGCGGTCGTAGCTTTCTTT. It encodes CASSLNLAVVAFF.

J is TRBJ1-4 and V is TRBV9; 7 bases map to TRBD1. The CDR3 has 15 residues. CDR1 and CDR2 (germline): SGDLS, YYNGEE. Unmatched junction bases numbered 9, after V lost 3 bases and J lost 7 bases. Written as DNA, the CDR3 is TGTGCCAGCAGCGGAACGACAGGGTTAACTGAAAAACTGTTTTTT. It codes for CASSGTTGLTEKLFF.

The count of this clone is one. The chain is built from TRBV30 and TRBJ1-1; a weak D match, TRBD1 (5 bases). V was trimmed by 4 bases and J by 5 bases, leaving 11 bases between them. Germline V gene lookup returns CDR1 GTSNPN and CDR2 SVGIG (reference sequence). This CDR3 comprises 12 residues. This chain's CDR3 is CAWKAGGTEAFF. The DNA for the CDR3 is TGTGCCTGGAAAGCGGGGGGAACTGAAGCTTTCTTT. The variable domain in full, completed from reference TRBV30 and TRBJ1-1, reads SQTIHQWPATLVQPVGSPLSLECTVEGTSNPNLYWYRQAAGRGLQLLFYSVGIGQISSEVPQNLSASRPQDRQFILSSKKLLLSDSGFYLCAWKAGGTEAFFGQGTRLTVV.

In its sample, this clone was seen once. The chain joins TRBV9 to TRBJ1-2; 7 bases agree with TRBD1. The CDR3 is 17 amino acids. The J segment lost 0 bases and the V segment lost 4 bases, leaving 12 bases of the junction unmatched. Germline CDR1 SGDLS, CDR2 YYNGEE. CDR3 sequence (DNA): TGTGCCAGCAGCATATCGACAGGGCTCGGATCTAACTATGGCTACACCTTC. Translating it yields CASSISTGLGSNYGYTF.

V is TRBV29-1 and J is TRBJ1-2, with D uncertain. Per the germline V gene, CDR1 is SQVTM and CDR2 is ANQGSEA. The CDR3 loop spans 15 amino acids. The V gene lost 4 bases and the J gene lost 4 bases, with 19 bases spanning the gap. CDR3 coding DNA: TGCAGCGTTGCTCGTCTTGGTCTTCGAGCCTATGGCTACACCTTC. Protein: CSVARLGLRAYGYTF.

V usage is TRBV9 and J usage is TRBJ1-2, with 9 bases lining up with TRBD1. Germline V gives CDR1 SGDLS, CDR2 YYNGEE. The CDR3 is made up of 14 amino acids. V shed 4 bases, J shed 5 bases, and the junction held 6 bases outside the gene matches. CDR3 bases: TGTGCCAGCAGCATGGGACAGGGCTATTATGGCTACACCTTC. It specifies CASSMGQGYYGYTF.

V is TRBV6-5 and J is TRBJ1-2; TRBD1 agrees at 10 bases. J lost 4 bases, V lost 10 bases, and 9 bases had no gene match. Per the germline V gene, CDR1 is MNHEY and CDR2 is SVGAGI. This CDR3 region has 14 residues. CDR3 in DNA: TGTGCCACCAACCCGGGACAGGGGCCCTATGGCTACACCTTC. Translating gives CATNPGQGPYGYTF.

The chain couples TRBV5-5 to TRBJ1-6, with a tentative D call TRBD1 (5 bases). In germline, CDR1 is SGHKS, CDR2 YYEKEE (reference sequence). CDR3 length equals 14 residues. Trimming cost V 1 base and J 10 bases, with 12 bases left between them. CDR3 sequence reads: CASSLSVGGSPLHF. In DNA, the CDR3 is TGTGCCAGCAGCTTGTCTGTGGGGGGGTCACCCCTCCACTTT.

The V call is TRBV27, the J call TRBJ2-2; 7 bases match TRBD1. The V segment lost 11 bases and the J segment 3 bases; nucleotides outside the gene matches: 6. The CDR3 sequence is 13 residues long. Germline values: CDR1 MNHEY, CDR2 SMNVEV (reference sequence). The CDR3 DNA is TGTGCCGTCAGAACAGGGGACACCGGGGAGCTGTTTTTT. Its translation is CAVRTGDTGELFF.

This chain uses TRBV7-2 with TRBJ1-2; D unclear. The germline V gene encodes CDR1 SGHTA and CDR2 FQGNSA. Between the trimmed V and J ends, which lost 3 bases and 1 base, there was a span of 9 bases. This CDR3 region has 14 residues. Here the CDR3 reads CASSFFGDNYGYTF. CDR3 bases: TGTGCCAGCAGCTTCTTCGGGGATAACTATGGCTACACCTTC.

The V gene is TRBV5-1, the J gene TRBJ2-3, with 10 bases fitting TRBD1. The CDR3 runs to 16 residues. Unmatched junction bases numbered 5, after V lost 4 bases and J lost 0 bases. The V gene's germline CDR1 is SGHRS and CDR2 YFSETQ. The DNA of the CDR3 is TGCGCCAGCAGCGCCGGACAGGGGGATAGCACAGATACGCAGTATTTT. The encoded protein is CASSAGQGDSTDTQYF.

This clone was counted between two and nine times. This chain joins TRBV19 and TRBJ1-4; no clear D. Trimming cost V 8 bases and J 1 base, with 17 bases left between them. Germline V gene data show CDR1 as LNHDA and CDR2 as SQIVND (reference sequence). This CDR3 has 16 residues. The CDR3 protein is CASRPDWRITNEKLFF. CDR3 DNA: TGTGCCAGTCGACCCGACTGGAGGATAACTAATGAAAAACTGTTTTTT. Supplemented by reference TRBV19 and TRBJ1-4, the full variable domain reads DGGITQSPKYLFRKEGQNVTLSCEQNLNHDAMYWYRQDPGQGLRLIYYSQIVNDFQKGDIAEGYSVSREKKESFPLTVTSAQKNPTAFYLCASRPDWRITNEKLFFGSGTQLSVL.

This chain connects TRBV5-4 to TRBJ2-1; 8 positions agree with TRBD1. With V trimmed by 4 bases and J by 6 bases, 3 bases remained unmatched. CDR1 is SGHNT and CDR2 is YYREEE in the germline V gene (reference sequence). This CDR3 spans 13 amino acids. CDR3 residues: CASSVTGANEQFF. The CDR3 DNA reads TGTGCCAGCAGCGTGACAGGGGCCAATGAGCAGTTCTTC.

The chain links TRBV12-3 or TRBV12-4 to TRBJ2-3; D uncertain. There are 13 residues in the CDR3. Trimming took 6 bases from V and 1 from J, leaving 8 bases between them. The CDR3 is CASSLAGTDTQYF. For the CDR3, the DNA is TGTGCCAGCAGCCTTGCGGGCACAGATACGCAGTATTTT.

The gene calls are TRBV9 and TRBJ1-4; tentative D call: TRBD1 (6 bases). The germline gives CDR1 SGDLS, CDR2 YYNGEE. The CDR3 extends over 14 amino acids. The ends were cut back, 3 bases at V and 5 bases at J, with 11 bases in the middle. CDR3 residues: CASSAGQSNEKLFF. DNA for the CDR3: TGTGCCAGCAGCGCCGGACAGTCCAATGAAAAACTGTTTTTT.